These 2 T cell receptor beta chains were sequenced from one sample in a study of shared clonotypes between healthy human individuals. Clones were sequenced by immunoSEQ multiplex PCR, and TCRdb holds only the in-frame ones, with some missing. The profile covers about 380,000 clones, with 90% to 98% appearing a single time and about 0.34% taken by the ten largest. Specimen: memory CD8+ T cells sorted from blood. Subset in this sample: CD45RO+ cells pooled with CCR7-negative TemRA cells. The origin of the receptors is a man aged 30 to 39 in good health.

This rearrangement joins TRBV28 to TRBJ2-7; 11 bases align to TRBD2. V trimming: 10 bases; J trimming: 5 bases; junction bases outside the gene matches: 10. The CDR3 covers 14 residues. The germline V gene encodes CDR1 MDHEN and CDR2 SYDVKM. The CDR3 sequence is CATSSGGQGNEQYF. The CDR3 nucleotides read TGTGCCACCTCTAGCGGGGGGCAGGGGAACGAGCAGTACTTC.

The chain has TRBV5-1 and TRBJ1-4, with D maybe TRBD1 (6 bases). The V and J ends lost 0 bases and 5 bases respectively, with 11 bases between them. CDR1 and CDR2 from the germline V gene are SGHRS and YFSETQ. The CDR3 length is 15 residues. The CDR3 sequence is CASSLGQVVNEKLFF. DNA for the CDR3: TGCGCCAGCAGCTTGGGACAGGTGGTGAATGAAAAACTGTTTTTT.